Presented here are 18 T cell receptor beta chains from one specimen sequenced in a study of blood T cell repertoires in COVID-19. TCRdb's table, derived via immunoSEQ multiplex PCR, lists solely in-frame clones and lacks some. The sample shows about 200,000 clones, approximately 80% of them seen only once. Sequenced material: peripheral blood. The receptors derive from a human donor in a cohort sampled during active COVID-19.

This clone was counted at least ten times. V gene TRBV29-1 combines with J gene TRBJ2-2; D is uncertain. V was trimmed by 6 bases and J by 0 bases, leaving 11 bases between them. The CDR3 consists of 14 residues. Germline CDR1 is SQVTM and CDR2 is ANQGSEA. Here the CDR3 DNA reads TGCAGCGTGGGTCCAGGTTCGAACACCGGGGAGCTGTTTTTT. Translated, it gives CSVGPGSNTGELFF.

The rearrangement links TRBV28 to TRBJ1-1, with TRBD1 matching 7 bases. CDR1 and CDR2 (germline): MDHEN, SYDVKM. V was pared by 7 bases and J by 0 bases, with 5 bases of the junction left unmatched. CDR3 length equals 14 residues. The CDR3 DNA is TGTGCCAGCACTAGGGACAGTATGAACACTGAAGCTTTCTTT. Translation gives CASTRDSMNTEAFF.

This clone was detected only a few times. The rearrangement joins TRBV28 to TRBJ1-3, with a possible D match to TRBD1 (6 bases). V shed 4 bases and J shed 0 bases, with 10 bases lying between them. Germline V CDR1 and CDR2: MDHEN, SYDVKM. The CDR3 sequence is 15 residues long. CDR3 sequence reads: CASSSGTPSGNTIYF. CDR3 sequence (DNA): TGTGCCAGCAGTTCAGGGACACCCTCTGGAAACACCATATATTTT.

This clone was seen just once. This chain uses TRBV19 with TRBJ2-2; TRBD1 matches 11 bases. The V and J ends lost 9 bases and 6 bases, in that order; junction bases with no gene match: 9. CDR3 size: 15 residues. Germline lookup yields CDR1 LNHDA and CDR2 SQIVND (reference sequence). CDR3 in DNA: TGTGCCAGCCTCATTCGGACAGGGGGCCCCGGGGAGCTGTTTTTT. It translates to CASLIRTGGPGELFF.

Concerning this clone: No DNA is shown, since the ends of the CDR3 on it are uncertain; the CDR3 is the one TCRdb lists. V gene TRBV10-2 combines with J gene TRBJ2-5; TRBD2 reflects the table's D call only, with no check against the DNA. Germline-derived CDR1 and CDR2 are WSHSY and SAAADI. The CDR3 is 12 residues long, counting both termini. CDR3 sequence reads: CASSSSGETQYF.

The rearrangement uses TRBV28 and TRBJ2-3, with TRBD2 matching 12 bases. The CDR3 covers 17 residues. Germline-derived CDR1 and CDR2 are MDHEN and SYDVKM. V lost 3 bases to trimming and J lost 6 bases; unmatched junction nucleotides: 10. CDR3 nucleotides: TGTGCCAGCAGTTTGGAGCTAGCGGGAGGGCCTTCGGATACGCAGTATTTT. Its translation is CASSLELAGGPSDTQYF.

J is TRBJ2-7 and V is TRBV21-1; the table's D gene call, TRBD2, was not cross checked with the DNA. TRBV21-1 represents a pseudogene. This CDR3 has 16 residues. CDR3: CASSYSGTSYTYEQYF. The DNA for the CDR3 is TGTGCCAGCAGCTACTCCGGGACTAGTTATACCTACGAGCAGTACTTC.

The table lists this clone with a count of one. The genes are TRBV19 and TRBJ2-3; D is possibly TRBD2 (6 bases). Trimming pared 1 base from V and 5 bases from J, leaving 16 bases between. This CDR3 region has 16 residues. The germline V gene encodes CDR1 LNHDA and CDR2 SQIVND (reference sequence). The CDR3 nucleotides are TGTGCCAGTAGTATAGGCGGCGGGATAAGTGGAGATACGCAGTATTTT. Protein sequence: CASSIGGGISGDTQYF.

The CDR3 region has the DNA TGTGCCAGCAGCCCTCAGACAGGGGGCAGCCCAGATACGCAGTATTTT. Protein product: CASSPQTGGSPDTQYF. The chain carries TRBV7-6 and TRBJ2-3; 10 nucleotides align to TRBD1. Germline CDR1 SGHVS, CDR2 FNYEAQ. CDR3 length equals 16 residues. Trimming at V came to 5 bases and at J to 4 bases, leaving 9 bases not matched to a gene.

V usage is TRBV28 and J usage is TRBJ2-7; 12 bases agree with TRBD1. The V segment lost 3 bases and the J segment 0 bases; nucleotides outside the gene matches: 6. Germline CDR1 is MDHEN and CDR2 is SYDVKM. There are 17 residues in the CDR3. The CDR3 loop is CASSFRDRGLLSYEQYF. CDR3 DNA: TGTGCCAGCAGTTTTCGGGACAGGGGGCTCCTCTCCTACGAGCAGTACTTC.

V and J are TRBV3-1 (or the pseudogene TRBV3-2) and TRBJ1-1; 7 bases are a match to TRBD1. Germline CDR1 is LGHDT and CDR2 is YNNKEL (reference sequence). V shed 1 base and J 2 bases; nucleotides not matched to a gene: 4. The CDR3 sequence is 15 residues long. The DNA for the CDR3 is TGTGCCAGCAGCCAAGCCGGACAGGCAAACACTGAAGCTTTCTTT. It yields the protein CASSQAGQANTEAFF.

This clone was recorded many times. The sample has other DNA sequences that encode this CDR3 too. This chain uses TRBV5-1 with TRBJ2-5; the D is unclear. With 0 bases removed from V and 2 bases from J, the gap between germline ends came to 8 bases. The length of the CDR3 is 14 residues. The germline V gene encodes CDR1 SGHRS and CDR2 YFSETQ. The DNA of the CDR3 is TGCGCCAGCAGCTTGGTTTCGTCTCAAGAGACCCAGTACTTC. Translation gives CASSLVSSQETQYF.

The chain has TRBV12-3 or TRBV12-4 and TRBJ1-2, with a tentative D call TRBD1 (6 bases). The V end was cut by 7 bases, the J end by 5 bases, with 11 bases between. The CDR3 runs 12 residues. The CDR3: CASTQGPYGYTF. The CDR3, as DNA: TGTGCCAGCACCCAGGGGCCTTATGGCTACACCTTC.

This chain links TRBV6-5 with TRBJ2-7; tentatively, D is TRBD1 (6 bases). The ends were cut back, 7 bases at V and 5 bases at J, with 15 bases in the middle. CDR1 is MNHEY, CDR2 SVGAGI, per germline. This CDR3 comprises 13 residues. CDR3 nucleotides: TGTGCCAGCAAAACAGGGATGGGGAACGAGCAGTACTTC. Translation: CASKTGMGNEQYF.

This clone was detected only once. V and J are TRBV5-1 and TRBJ2-1; TRBD2 aligns across 7 bases. Per the germline V gene, CDR1 is SGHRS and CDR2 is YFSETQ. The CDR3 spans 15 residues. Losses at the gene ends were 2 bases for V and 8 bases for J; bases not matched to a gene: 10. For the CDR3, the DNA is TGCGCCAGCAGCTTCGGGACTATTCTGACCCATGAGCAGTTCTTC. Its protein product is CASSFGTILTHEQFF.

V gene TRBV24-1 combines with J gene TRBJ2-1, with D tentatively TRBD2 (6 bases). The CDR3 totals 15 residues. Trimming shortened V by 8 bases and J by 4 bases, and 17 bases separated the two germline ends. Germline V gene lookup returns CDR1 KGHDR and CDR2 SFDVKD. This CDR3 is CATTPRGKRYNEQFF. In nucleotides, the CDR3 is TGTGCCACCACCCCCCGGGGGAAACGATACAATGAGCAGTTCTTC.

The V and J genes are TRBV18 and TRBJ1-1; D unresolved. This CDR3 has 15 amino acids. Germline V gene lookup returns CDR1 KGHSH and CDR2 LQKENI. Between the trimmed V and J ends, which lost 0 bases and 0 bases, there was a span of 8 bases. CDR3 DNA sequence: TGTGCCAGCTCACCACCGGGCAGAATGAACACTGAAGCTTTCTTT. Its protein is CASSPPGRMNTEAFF. Full variable domain (missing parts from reference TRBV18 and TRBJ1-1): NAGVMQNPRHLVRRRGQEARLRCSPMKGHSHVYWYRQLPEEGLKFMVYLQKENIIDESGMPKERFSAEFPKEGPSILRIQQVVRGDSAAYFCASSPPGRMNTEAFFGQGTRLTVV.

The chain joins TRBV19 to TRBJ1-2; D call uncertain. The ends were cut back, 5 bases at V and 2 bases at J, with 12 bases in the middle. Per germline, CDR1 LNHDA and CDR2 SQIVND (reference sequence). The CDR3 runs to 14 residues. The chain's CDR3 is CASSREVGNYGYTF. As DNA, the CDR3 is TGTGCCAGTAGTCGGGAGGTAGGAAACTATGGCTACACCTTC.